This TCR beta chain was captured in a study of Ad26.COV2.S vaccination and SARS-CoV-2 variants. Study-wide background: Intramuscular Ad26.COV2.S doses were given once or twice, 56 days apart.

As for treatment: some 20 received Ad26.COV2.S at low or high dose, single or two shots; 5 received placebo; per-sample allocation not given. The study sampled participants on day 63 after the first vaccine or placebo injection. Within Boston, the person who donated was an adult of 18-55 years. About this clone itself: The antigen is unknown.

Data came from immunoSEQ multiplex PCR; TCRdb stores just in-frame clones and leaves some out. Seen here are approximately 280,000 clones, about 87% observed once, and the top ten hold 3% to 4%. The ends lost 3 bases at V and 4 bases at J; junction bases unmatched: 8. The length of the CDR3 is 15 residues. Germline CDR1 LNHNV, CDR2 YYDKDF (reference sequence). Study results and caveats: Considerable breadth of spike-specific CD8+ and CD4+ T cell responses has reportedly been documented following vaccination.

This receptor was identified in a person aged 18-60 years who received the Ad26.COV2.S COVID-19 vaccine or a placebo. The specimen comprised peripheral blood, sampled in a trial of Ad26.COV2.S vaccine versus placebo. The V call is TRBV15, the J call TRBJ2-7, with 8 positions matching TRBD1. CDR3 in DNA: TGTGCCACCAGCAGGGAAAGGACAGGGCCTTACGAGCAGTACTTC. This encodes CATSRERTGPYEQYF.